The next 32 T cell receptor beta chains were all read from a single sample in a study of beta chain features in type 1 diabetes. The study's findings and limits: Among all four CD4+ subsets, Type 1 diabetes patients had TCRB CDR3s that were moderately but significantly shorter.

Reverse transcription of all isolated RNA meant that expressed TCRB transcripts were sequenced. The method was immunoSEQ multiplex PCR; TCRdb's version includes in-frame clones alone and lacks a portion of them. There are 500,000 to 800,000 clones in the sample; around an eighth occur only once, and more than 0.1% lies in the top ten. Antigens for these TCRs are unknown. The sample comprised naive CD4+ T cells from blood. These receptors were obtained from a man aged 25-40 years with type 1 diabetes.

V gene TRBV7-2 combines with J gene TRBJ1-1, with TRBD1 as a possible D gene (6 bases). The V gene's germline CDR1 is SGHTA and CDR2 FQGNSA. The CDR3 spans 15 residues. The germline V and J ends were trimmed by 2 bases and 3 bases, with 13 bases remaining between them. In DNA, the CDR3 is TGTGCCAGCAGCTTAATTGGGGGGGCGGACACTGAAGCTTTCTTT. Its translation is CASSLIGGADTEAFF.

Regarding this clone: Within the sample, other DNA sequences also encode this same CDR3. The chain has TRBV18 and TRBJ2-6; D ambiguous. CDR1 KGHSH and CDR2 LQKENI come from the germline V gene. V was shortened by 0 bases and J by 1 base, with 4 bases between the two germline ends. This CDR3 has 15 amino acids. The CDR3 sequence is CASSPPGSGANVLTF. CDR3 nucleotides: TGTGCCAGCTCACCACCGGGTTCTGGGGCCAACGTCCTGACTTTC.

The chain is built from TRBV5-1 and TRBJ1-2; maybe TRBD1 (5 bases). The germline CDR1 and CDR2 sequences are SGHRS and YFSETQ. Between the trimmed V and J ends, which lost 2 bases and 0 bases, there was a span of 14 bases. The CDR3 covers 16 residues. The DNA for the CDR3 is TGCGCCAGCAGCTTTTCCCTGGGGACGACTAACTATGGCTACACCTTC. This sequence encodes CASSFSLGTTNYGYTF. Looking up the rest from reference TRBV5-1 and TRBJ1-2 gives the full variable domain: KAGVTQTPRYLIKTRGQQVTLSCSPISGHRSVSWYQQTPGQGLQFLFEYFSETQRNKGNFPGRFSGRQFSNSRSEMNVSTLELGDSALYLCASSFSLGTTNYGYTFGSGTRLTVV.

The sample holds a few counts of this clone. The chain joins TRBV5-1 to TRBJ2-4, with 7 bases matching TRBD2. Per the germline V gene, CDR1 is SGHRS and CDR2 is YFSETQ. The CDR3 is made up of 19 amino acids. V dropped 1 base and J dropped 6; count of bases not matched to a gene: 19. CDR3 region: CASSLMAHAETSPGNIQYF. The CDR3 nucleotides read TGCGCCAGCAGCTTGATGGCCCACGCGGAGACTAGCCCGGGAAACATTCAGTACTTC.

Points on this clone: This same CDR3 is encoded by further DNA sequences in the sample. The rearrangement joins TRBV18 to TRBJ1-2; 7 bases map to TRBD1. The CDR3 is 13 amino acids. The germline gives CDR1 KGHSH, CDR2 LQKENI. V was pared by 2 bases and J by 3 bases, with 0 bases of the junction left unmatched. CDR3 in amino acids: CASSPGTDYGYTF. CDR3 nucleotide sequence: TGTGCCAGCTCACCAGGGACAGACTATGGCTACACCTTC.

This clone was observed a handful of times. The chain joins TRBV14 to TRBJ2-1; the D gene is possibly TRBD2 (5 bases). The CDR3 length is 13 residues. Germline V CDR1 and CDR2: SGHDN, FVKESK. The V gene lost 7 bases and the J gene lost 3 bases, with 10 bases spanning the gap. CDR3: CASTGGLYNEQFF. CDR3 nucleotide sequence: TGTGCCAGCACCGGCGGGCTCTACAATGAGCAGTTCTTC.

The V call is TRBV4-3, the J call TRBJ2-3, with 8 bases matching TRBD2. Germline V gene data show CDR1 as LGHNA and CDR2 as YSLEER. The V and J ends lost 0 bases and 1 base, in that order; junction bases with no gene match: 6. CDR3 length: 17 amino acids. This CDR3 reads CASSQDFGRGGTDTQYF. The CDR3 coding sequence is TGCGCCAGCAGCCAAGATTTCGGGCGGGGGGGCACAGATACGCAGTATTTT.

V usage is TRBV7-3 and J usage is TRBJ1-1, with TRBD1 matching over 10 bases. After removal of 3 bases from V and 4 bases from J, the junction contained 11 bases not matched to a gene. The CDR3 extends over 17 amino acids. Per germline, CDR1 SGHTA and CDR2 FQGTGA. The CDR3 DNA is TGTGCCAGCAGCTTTTCACCGGGACAGGGGATGAGCACTGAAGCTTTCTTT. Protein: CASSFSPGQGMSTEAFF. The full variable domain, its missing parts supplied by reference TRBV7-3 and TRBJ1-1, is GAGVSQTPSNKVTEKGKYVELRCDPISGHTALYWYRQSLGQGPEFLIYFQGTGAADDSGLPNDRFFAVRPEGSVSTLKIQRTERGDSAVYLCASSFSPGQGMSTEAFFGQGTRLTVV.

The V call is TRBV25-1, the J call TRBJ2-7, with TRBD2 as a possible D gene (6 bases). This CDR3 comprises 15 residues. Trimming removed 8 bases at V and 0 bases at J, with 17 bases between. Per the germline V gene, CDR1 is MGHDK and CDR2 is SYGVNS. CDR3 region: CASRDSTAYSYEQYF. The DNA of the CDR3 is TGTGCCAGCCGGGACTCGACGGCGTACTCCTACGAGCAGTACTTC.

This clone appeared a few times. The chain carries TRBV21-1 and TRBJ1-6. TRBV21-1 constitutes a pseudogene. The length of the CDR3 is 14 residues. CDR3 DNA sequence: TGTGCCAGCACCAAAGGGGTGCAAAATTCACCCCTCCACTTT. Its translation: CASTKGVQNSPLHF.

This chain uses TRBV5-1 with TRBJ2-1, with D unresolved. This CDR3 spans 17 amino acids. V gave up 0 bases and J gave up 3 bases, with 16 bases separating them. Germline V CDR1 and CDR2: SGHRS, YFSETQ. CDR3 in amino acids: CASSLGLNSRSYNEQFF. In nucleotides, the CDR3 is TGCGCCAGCAGCTTGGGGTTGAACAGCCGAAGCTACAATGAGCAGTTCTTC.

The V call is TRBV4-2, the J call TRBJ1-2; D is unclear. This CDR3 is 15 amino acids long. The V and J ends lost 0 bases and 3 bases respectively, with 11 bases between them. Germline V gene data show CDR1 as LGHNA and CDR2 as YNFKEQ. DNA for the CDR3: TGTGCCAGCAGCCAAGATTTCGGCCACCACTATGGCTACACCTTC. Amino acids: CASSQDFGHHYGYTF.

The chain is built from TRBV5-1 and TRBJ1-2; D ambiguous. The germline V gene encodes CDR1 SGHRS and CDR2 YFSETQ. V was cut by 4 bases and J by 8 bases, with 12 bases left in between. The CDR3 extends over 12 amino acids. CDR3 nucleotides: TGCGCCAGCAGCCCACTTGACGGGGGCTACACCTTC. As protein: CASSPLDGGYTF. Together with reference TRBV5-1 and TRBJ1-2, the CDR3 gives the full variable domain: KAGVTQTPRYLIKTRGQQVTLSCSPISGHRSVSWYQQTPGQGLQFLFEYFSETQRNKGNFPGRFSGRQFSNSRSEMNVSTLELGDSALYLCASSPLDGGYTFGSGTRLTVV.

This clone was seen more than once but under ten times. The V and J genes are TRBV5-1 and TRBJ1-2; D gene unclear. This CDR3 has 14 amino acids. Between the trimmed V and J ends, which lost 0 bases and 4 bases, there was a span of 10 bases. The V gene's germline CDR1 is SGHRS and CDR2 YFSETQ. In DNA, the CDR3 is TGCGCCAGCAGCTTGGAACGGACGGTCTATGGCTACACCTTC. It encodes CASSLERTVYGYTF.

This rearrangement joins TRBV15 to TRBJ1-1; no firm D call. V was trimmed by 1 base and J by 1 base, leaving 4 bases between them. The CDR3 runs 13 residues. CDR1 is LNHNV, CDR2 YYDKDF, per germline (reference sequence). CDR3 residues: CATSRARNTEAFF. For the CDR3, the DNA is TGTGCCACCAGCAGAGCGCGGAACACTGAAGCTTTCTTT.

V usage is TRBV6-5 and J usage is TRBJ2-7, with 8 bases that match TRBD2. Germline V gives CDR1 MNHEY, CDR2 SVGAGI. Unmatched junction bases numbered 6, after V lost 6 bases and J lost 5 bases. This CDR3 comprises 13 residues. The CDR3 DNA sequence: TGTGCCAGCAGCCTCACGGGAGGGAACGAGCAGTACTTC. It encodes CASSLTGGNEQYF.

The table lists this clone with a few counts. This chain links TRBV5-1 with TRBJ2-2; D not certain. The CDR3 is made up of 12 amino acids. Germline CDR1 is SGHRS and CDR2 is YFSETQ. Trimming shortened V by 4 bases and J by 3 bases, and 4 bases separated the two germline ends. The CDR3 here is CASSGDTGELFF. The CDR3 DNA sequence: TGCGCCAGCAGCGGTGACACCGGGGAGCTGTTTTTT.

In this sample, this clone turned up a few times. The CDR3 DNA follows: TGTGCCAGCAGCTGGGTAGGGAAAAACATTCAGTACTTC. Translated, it gives CASSWVGKNIQYF. The V call is TRBV5-5, the J call TRBJ2-4; D ambiguous. CDR3 length: 13 amino acids. The germline V gene has CDR1 SGHKS and CDR2 YYEKEE (reference sequence). The ends were cut back, 3 bases at V and 4 bases at J, with 8 bases in the middle.

J is TRBJ2-3 and V is TRBV27; D gene uncertain. V was shortened by 3 bases and J by 2 bases, with 9 bases between the two germline ends. The CDR3 extends over 14 amino acids. Germline V CDR1 and CDR2: MNHEY, SMNVEV (reference sequence). The CDR3, as DNA: TGTGCCAGCAGTTTCTCCAGCCACACAGATACGCAGTATTTT. Its protein is CASSFSSHTDTQYF.

Here the CDR3 DNA reads TGTGCCAGCATCGGGACAGGGGGCTACAATCAGCCCCAGCATTTT. This sequence encodes CASIGTGGYNQPQHF. V is TRBV2 and J is TRBJ1-5; 12 bases line up with TRBD1. The J segment lost 3 bases and the V segment lost 7 bases, leaving 4 bases of the junction unmatched. This CDR3 is 15 amino acids long. Germline CDR1 is SNHLY and CDR2 is FYNNEI.

The chain couples TRBV6-5 to TRBJ2-3; a possible D gene is TRBD2 (5 bases). The germline V and J ends were trimmed by 2 bases and 3 bases, with 15 bases remaining between them. Germline CDR1 and CDR2: MNHEY and SVGAGI. The CDR3 sequence is 16 residues long. CDR3 sequence: CASSYGLALNTDTQYF. The CDR3 coding sequence is TGTGCCAGCAGTTACGGGCTAGCCCTTAATACAGATACGCAGTATTTT.

Worth noting for this clone: Other DNA sequences in the sample encode the same CDR3. This rearrangement joins TRBV11-2 to TRBJ2-7; D is unclear. The CDR3 loop spans 13 amino acids. Trimming stripped 1 base from V and 2 bases from J, with 6 bases between. Per the germline V gene, CDR1 is SGHAT and CDR2 is FQNNGV. CDR3 sequence (DNA): TGTGCCAGCAGCTTAGCTGGCACCTACGAGCAGTACTTC. Translating it yields CASSLAGTYEQYF.

The chain links TRBV5-1 to TRBJ1-2, with TRBD1 matching over 8 bases. Trimming at V came to 3 bases and at J to 6 bases, leaving 7 bases not matched to a gene. CDR1 is SGHRS, CDR2 YFSETQ, per germline. The CDR3 loop spans 14 amino acids. CDR3 DNA: TGCGCCAGCAGCTCCCTGACAGGGGAGGATGGCTACACCTTC. Translating it yields CASSSLTGEDGYTF.

The chain carries TRBV2 and TRBJ2-7; D remains ambiguous. The CDR3 contains 13 residues. V lost 6 bases, J lost 2 bases, and 11 bases lay in between. Germline V gene sequence: CDR1 SNHLY, CDR2 FYNNEI. This CDR3 is CASRVDWTYEQYF. The CDR3, as DNA: TGTGCCAGCAGGGTTGACTGGACCTACGAGCAGTACTTC. Full variable domain (missing parts from reference TRBV2 and TRBJ2-7): EPEVTQTPSHQVTQMGQEVILRCVPISNHLYFYWYRQILGQKVEFLVSFYNNEISEKSEIFDDQFSVERPDGSNFTLKIRSTKLEDSAMYFCASRVDWTYEQYFGPGTRLTVT.

The rearrangement joins TRBV2 to TRBJ1-1; 7 nucleotides agree with TRBD1. Germline CDR1 reads SNHLY; CDR2 reads FYNNEI. After removal of 7 bases from V and 1 base from J, the junction contained 3 bases not matched to a gene. The length of the CDR3 is 13 residues. CDR3 DNA sequence: TGTGCCAGCATCGGGACAGCGAACACTGAAGCTTTCTTT. As protein: CASIGTANTEAFF.

This clone was counted only a few times. The rearrangement joins TRBV27 to TRBJ1-2, with 9 bases that match TRBD1. V was pared by 5 bases and J by 4 bases, with 2 bases of the junction left unmatched. Per the germline V gene, CDR1 is MNHEY and CDR2 is SMNVEV (reference sequence). CDR3 length: 13 residues. CDR3 sequence reads: CASSPGQGYGYTF. CDR3 in DNA: TGTGCCAGCAGTCCGGGACAGGGCTATGGCTACACCTTC.

The rearrangement joins TRBV2 to TRBJ1-3; D gene unclear. The length of the CDR3 is 14 residues. Deletions cut 2 bases from V and 1 base from J, with 6 bases between. Germline loops: CDR1 SNHLY, CDR2 FYNNEI. CDR3 sequence reads: CASSESQSGNTIYF. The CDR3 DNA sequence: TGTGCCAGCAGTGAAAGTCAGTCTGGAAACACCATATATTTT.

The chain has TRBV5-1 and TRBJ2-5, with 8 bases identical to TRBD2. The trim removed 10 bases at V and 1 base at J, leaving 6 bases unmatched. This CDR3 is built from 13 residues. CDR1 and CDR2 from the germline V gene are SGHRS and YFSETQ. CDR3 nucleotides: TGCGCCTCCAGGAGCGGGGGCCAAGAGACCCAGTACTTC. Amino acid sequence: CASRSGGQETQYF. Filled out from reference TRBV5-1 and TRBJ2-5, the complete variable domain reads KAGVTQTPRYLIKTRGQQVTLSCSPISGHRSVSWYQQTPGQGLQFLFEYFSETQRNKGNFPGRFSGRQFSNSRSEMNVSTLELGDSALYLCASRSGGQETQYFGPGTRLLVL.

This clone has only a few counts. The chain has TRBV5-1 and TRBJ2-1; TRBD2 agrees at 9 bases. The CDR3 runs 14 residues. The trim removed 6 bases at V and 2 bases at J, leaving 3 bases unmatched. Germline V CDR1 and CDR2: SGHRS, YFSETQ. As DNA, the CDR3 is TGCGCCAGCACTGCGGGGGGGCCCTACAATGAGCAGTTCTTC. It codes for CASTAGGPYNEQFF.

The table lists this clone with a few counts. The chain carries TRBV9 and TRBJ1-2, with D perhaps TRBD1 (6 bases). CDR1 is SGDLS, CDR2 YYNGEE, per germline. V was clipped by 3 bases and J by 4 bases, with 13 bases between them. The CDR3 is 14 residues long. The CDR3: CASSATGLGYGYTF. CDR3 nucleotide sequence: TGTGCCAGCAGCGCTACAGGGTTGGGCTATGGCTACACCTTC.

There are a few counts of this clone. This rearrangement joins TRBV27 to TRBJ2-7, with 11 bases aligning to TRBD2. With 5 bases clipped from V and 2 bases from J, the junction kept 11 bases outside the gene matches. CDR3 length equals 17 residues. Germline V gives CDR1 MNHEY, CDR2 SMNVEV (reference sequence). CDR3 in DNA: TGTGCCAGCAGTCCCCGCGCTAGCGGGGGGTCTACCTACGAGCAGTACTTC. This translates into CASSPRASGGSTYEQYF.

This sequence joins TRBV27 and TRBJ2-7; D is perhaps TRBD1 (5 bases). Germline V lookup: CDR1 MNHEY, CDR2 SMNVEV (reference sequence). This CDR3 has 13 amino acids. The germline V and J ends were trimmed by 5 bases and 3 bases, with 11 bases remaining between them. The CDR3 nucleotides are TGTGCCAGCAGTATGACAGAGAACTACGAGCAGTACTTC. Amino acid sequence: CASSMTENYEQYF.